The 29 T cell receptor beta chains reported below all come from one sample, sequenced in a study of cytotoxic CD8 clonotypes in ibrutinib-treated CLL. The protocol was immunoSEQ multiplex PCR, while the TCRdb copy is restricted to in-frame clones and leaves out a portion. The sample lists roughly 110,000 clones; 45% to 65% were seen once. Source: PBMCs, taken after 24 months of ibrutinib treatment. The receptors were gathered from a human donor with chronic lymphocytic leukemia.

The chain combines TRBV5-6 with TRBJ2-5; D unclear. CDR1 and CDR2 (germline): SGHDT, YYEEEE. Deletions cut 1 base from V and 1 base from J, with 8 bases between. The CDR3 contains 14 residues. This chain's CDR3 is CASSLFLRQETQYF. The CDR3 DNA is TGTGCCAGCAGCTTGTTCCTACGCCAAGAGACCCAGTACTTC.

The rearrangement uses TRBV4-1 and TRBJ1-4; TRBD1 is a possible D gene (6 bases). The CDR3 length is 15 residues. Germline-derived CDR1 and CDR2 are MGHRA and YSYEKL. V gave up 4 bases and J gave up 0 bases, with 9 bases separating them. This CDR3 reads CASSLRTATNEKLFF. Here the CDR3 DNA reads TGCGCCAGCAGCCTTCGGACAGCAACTAATGAAAAACTGTTTTTT.

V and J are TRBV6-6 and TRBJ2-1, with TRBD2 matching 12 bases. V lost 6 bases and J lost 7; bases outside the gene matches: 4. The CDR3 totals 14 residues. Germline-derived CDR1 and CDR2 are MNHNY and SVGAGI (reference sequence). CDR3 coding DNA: TGTGCCAGCAGCCGACTAGCGGGGGTGAATGAGCAGTTCTTC. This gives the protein CASSRLAGVNEQFF.

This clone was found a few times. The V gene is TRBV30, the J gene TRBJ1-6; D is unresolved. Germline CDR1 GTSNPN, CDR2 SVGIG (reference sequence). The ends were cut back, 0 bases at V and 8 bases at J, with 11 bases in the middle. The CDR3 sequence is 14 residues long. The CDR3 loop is CAWSVRAVDSPLHF. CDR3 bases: TGTGCCTGGAGTGTACGGGCGGTAGATTCACCCCTCCACTTT.

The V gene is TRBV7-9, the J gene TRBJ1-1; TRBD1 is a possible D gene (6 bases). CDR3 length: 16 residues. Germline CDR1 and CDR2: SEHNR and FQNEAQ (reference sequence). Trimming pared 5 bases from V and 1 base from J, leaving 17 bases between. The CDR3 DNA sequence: TGTGCCAGCAGCCCCCGATTTGGCAGGGGGAACACTGAAGCTTTCTTT. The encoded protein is CASSPRFGRGNTEAFF.

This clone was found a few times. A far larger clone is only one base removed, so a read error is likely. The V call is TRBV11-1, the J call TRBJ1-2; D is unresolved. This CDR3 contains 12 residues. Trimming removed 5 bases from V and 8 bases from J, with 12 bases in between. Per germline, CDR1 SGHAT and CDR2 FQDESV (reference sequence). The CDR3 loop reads CASSQDSEGYTF. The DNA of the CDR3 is TGTGCCAGCAGCCAAGATTCAGAAGGCTACACCTTC.

CDR3 loop: CASSLQRGGTYEQYF. DNA of the CDR3: TGTGCCAGCAGCCTACAGAGAGGTGGGACCTACGAGCAGTACTTC. This chain uses TRBV6-5 with TRBJ2-7, with unresolved D. Trimming took 6 bases from V and 2 from J, leaving 17 bases between them. CDR1 and CDR2 from the germline V gene are MNHEY and SVGAGI. This CDR3 comprises 15 residues.

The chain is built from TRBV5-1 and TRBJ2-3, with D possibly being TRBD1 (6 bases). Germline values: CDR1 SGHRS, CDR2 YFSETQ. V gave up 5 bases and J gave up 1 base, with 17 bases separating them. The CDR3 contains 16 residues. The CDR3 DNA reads TGCGCCAGCAGTCCCGAGGGGGTTCCAGGCACAGATACGCAGTATTTT. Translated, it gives CASSPEGVPGTDTQYF.

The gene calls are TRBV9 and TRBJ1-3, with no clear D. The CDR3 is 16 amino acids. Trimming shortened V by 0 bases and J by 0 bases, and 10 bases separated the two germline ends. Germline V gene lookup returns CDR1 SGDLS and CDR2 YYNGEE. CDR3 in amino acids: CASSVGLMGSGNTIYF. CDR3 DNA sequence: TGTGCCAGCAGCGTAGGGCTCATGGGCTCTGGAAACACCATATATTTT.

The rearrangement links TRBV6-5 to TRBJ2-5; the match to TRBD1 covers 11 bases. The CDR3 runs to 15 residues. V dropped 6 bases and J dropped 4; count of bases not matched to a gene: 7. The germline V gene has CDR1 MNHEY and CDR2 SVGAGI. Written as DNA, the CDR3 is TGTGCCAGCAGCGAGGACAGGGGGCGAGTAGAGACCCAGTACTTC. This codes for CASSEDRGRVETQYF.

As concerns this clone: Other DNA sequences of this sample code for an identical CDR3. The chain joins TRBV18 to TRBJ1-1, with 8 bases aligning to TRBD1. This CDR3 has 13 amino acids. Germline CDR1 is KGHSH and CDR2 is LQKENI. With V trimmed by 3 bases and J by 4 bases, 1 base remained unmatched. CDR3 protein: CASSPTGVTEAFF. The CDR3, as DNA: TGTGCCAGCTCACCGACAGGGGTCACTGAAGCTTTCTTT.

CDR3 DNA: TGTGCCAGCAGTTTTGACCAGGAAGAGACCCAGTACTTC. It is translated as CASSFDQEETQYF. The chain has TRBV28 and TRBJ2-5; D not certain. The V gene lost 3 bases and the J gene lost 3 bases, with 8 bases spanning the gap. The CDR3 runs to 13 residues. Germline V gene sequence: CDR1 MDHEN, CDR2 SYDVKM.

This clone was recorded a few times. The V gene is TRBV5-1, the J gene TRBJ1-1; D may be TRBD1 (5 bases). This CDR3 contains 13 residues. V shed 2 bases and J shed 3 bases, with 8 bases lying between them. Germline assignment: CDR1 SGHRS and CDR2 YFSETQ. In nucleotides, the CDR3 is TGCGCCAGCAGCTTCGAGGGGTACACTGAAGCTTTCTTT. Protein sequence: CASSFEGYTEAFF.

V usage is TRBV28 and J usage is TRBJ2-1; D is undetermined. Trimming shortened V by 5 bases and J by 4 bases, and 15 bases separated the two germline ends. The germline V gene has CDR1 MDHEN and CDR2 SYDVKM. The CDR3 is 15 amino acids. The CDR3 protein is CASSGNDRVYNEQFF. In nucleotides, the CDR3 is TGTGCCAGCAGTGGTAACGATAGGGTTTACAATGAGCAGTTCTTC.

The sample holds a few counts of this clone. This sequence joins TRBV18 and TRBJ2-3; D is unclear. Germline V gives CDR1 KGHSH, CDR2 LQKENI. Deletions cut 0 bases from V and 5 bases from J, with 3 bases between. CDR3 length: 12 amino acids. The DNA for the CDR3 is TGTGCCAGCTCACCACCGTTAGATACGCAGTATTTT. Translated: CASSPPLDTQYF. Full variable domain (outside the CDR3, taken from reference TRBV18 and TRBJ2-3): NAGVMQNPRHLVRRRGQEARLRCSPMKGHSHVYWYRQLPEEGLKFMVYLQKENIIDESGMPKERFSAEFPKEGPSILRIQQVVRGDSAAYFCASSPPLDTQYFGPGTRLTVL.

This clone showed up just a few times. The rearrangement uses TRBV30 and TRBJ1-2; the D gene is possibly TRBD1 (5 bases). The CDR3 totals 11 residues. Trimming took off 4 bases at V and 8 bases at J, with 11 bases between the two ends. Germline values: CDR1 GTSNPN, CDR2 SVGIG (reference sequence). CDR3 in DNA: TGTGCCTGGAATGGACAAGGCGGCTACACCTTC. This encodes CAWNGQGGYTF.

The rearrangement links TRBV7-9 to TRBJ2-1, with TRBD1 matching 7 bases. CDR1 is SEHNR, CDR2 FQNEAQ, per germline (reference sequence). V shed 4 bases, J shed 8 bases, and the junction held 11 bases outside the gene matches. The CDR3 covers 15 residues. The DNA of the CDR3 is TGTGCCAGCAGCTCCAGGACAGGCCTCAGGGATGAGCAGTTCTTC. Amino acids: CASSSRTGLRDEQFF.

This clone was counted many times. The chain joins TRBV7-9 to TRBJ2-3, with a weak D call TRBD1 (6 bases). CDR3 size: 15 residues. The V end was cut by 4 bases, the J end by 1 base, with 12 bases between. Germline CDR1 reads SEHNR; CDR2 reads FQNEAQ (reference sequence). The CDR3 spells CASSSNRVGTDTQYF. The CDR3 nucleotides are TGTGCCAGCAGCTCAAACAGGGTCGGCACAGATACGCAGTATTTT. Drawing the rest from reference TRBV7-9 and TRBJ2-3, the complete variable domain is DTGVSQNPRHKITKRGQNVTFRCDPISEHNRLYWYRQTLGQGPEFLTYFQNEAQLEKSRLLSDRFSAERPKGSFSTLEIQRTEQGDSAMYLCASSSNRVGTDTQYFGPGTRLTVL.

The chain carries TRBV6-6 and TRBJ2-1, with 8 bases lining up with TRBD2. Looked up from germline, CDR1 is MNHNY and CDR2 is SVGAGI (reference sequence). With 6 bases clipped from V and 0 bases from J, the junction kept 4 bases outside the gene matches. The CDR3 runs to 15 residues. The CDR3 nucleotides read TGTGCCAGCAGGACCAGCGGGAGCTCCTACAATGAGCAGTTCTTC. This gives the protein CASRTSGSSYNEQFF.

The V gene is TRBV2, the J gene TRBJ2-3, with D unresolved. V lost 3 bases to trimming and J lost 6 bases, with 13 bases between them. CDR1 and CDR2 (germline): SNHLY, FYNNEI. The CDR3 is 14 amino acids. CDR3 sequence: CASSESRFRDTQYF. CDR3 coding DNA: TGTGCCAGCAGTGAGAGCAGGTTTAGGGATACGCAGTATTTT.

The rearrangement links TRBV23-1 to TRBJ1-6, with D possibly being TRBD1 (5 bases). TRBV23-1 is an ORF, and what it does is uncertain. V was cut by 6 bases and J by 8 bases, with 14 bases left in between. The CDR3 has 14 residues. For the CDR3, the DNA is TGCGCCAGCAGGCGAGGGGAGTGGTATTCACCCCTCCACTTT. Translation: CASRRGEWYSPLHF.

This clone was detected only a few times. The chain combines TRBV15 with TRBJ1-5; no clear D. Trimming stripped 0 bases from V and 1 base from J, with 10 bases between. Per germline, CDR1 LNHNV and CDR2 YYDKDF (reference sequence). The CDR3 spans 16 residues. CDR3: CATSRDIGGSNQPQHF. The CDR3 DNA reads TGTGCCACCAGCAGAGATATAGGCGGGAGCAATCAGCCCCAGCATTTT.

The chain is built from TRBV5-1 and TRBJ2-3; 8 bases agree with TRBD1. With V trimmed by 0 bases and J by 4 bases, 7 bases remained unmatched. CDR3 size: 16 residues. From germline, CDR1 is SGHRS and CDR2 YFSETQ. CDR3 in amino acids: CASSLVGRGQADTQYF. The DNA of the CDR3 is TGCGCCAGCAGCTTGGTAGGCAGGGGGCAGGCAGATACGCAGTATTTT.

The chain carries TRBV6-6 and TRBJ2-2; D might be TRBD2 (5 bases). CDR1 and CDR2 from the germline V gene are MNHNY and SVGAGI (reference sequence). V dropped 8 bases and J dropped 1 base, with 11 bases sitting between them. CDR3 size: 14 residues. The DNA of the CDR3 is TGTGCCAGCCGAACTCGGGGGAACACCGGGGAGCTGTTTTTT. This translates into CASRTRGNTGELFF.

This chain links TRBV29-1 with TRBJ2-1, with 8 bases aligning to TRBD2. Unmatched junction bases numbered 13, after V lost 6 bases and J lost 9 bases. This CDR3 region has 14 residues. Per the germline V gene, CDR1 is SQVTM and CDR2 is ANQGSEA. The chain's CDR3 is CSVVAGLRAGEQFF. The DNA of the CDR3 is TGCAGCGTGGTAGCGGGGTTGAGGGCGGGTGAGCAGTTCTTC.

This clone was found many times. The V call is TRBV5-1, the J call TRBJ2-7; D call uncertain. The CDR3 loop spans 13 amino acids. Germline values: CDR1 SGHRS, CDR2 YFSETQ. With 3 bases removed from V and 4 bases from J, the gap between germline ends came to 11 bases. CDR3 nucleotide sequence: TGCGCCAGCAGCTACGACGAGGCGTACGAGCAGTACTTC. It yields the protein CASSYDEAYEQYF. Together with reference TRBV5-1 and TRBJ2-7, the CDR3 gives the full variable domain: KAGVTQTPRYLIKTRGQQVTLSCSPISGHRSVSWYQQTPGQGLQFLFEYFSETQRNKGNFPGRFSGRQFSNSRSEMNVSTLELGDSALYLCASSYDEAYEQYFGPGTRLTVT.

For the CDR3, the DNA is TGTGCCATCAGTGAGGTCGGCGGGGGGGCCGCAGATACGCAGTATTTT. The encoded protein is CAISEVGGGAADTQYF. The V call is TRBV10-3, the J call TRBJ2-3; 9 nucleotides line up with TRBD2. This CDR3 region has 16 residues. Unmatched junction bases numbered 7, after V lost 2 bases and J lost 4 bases. Germline loops: CDR1 ENHRY, CDR2 SYGVKD.

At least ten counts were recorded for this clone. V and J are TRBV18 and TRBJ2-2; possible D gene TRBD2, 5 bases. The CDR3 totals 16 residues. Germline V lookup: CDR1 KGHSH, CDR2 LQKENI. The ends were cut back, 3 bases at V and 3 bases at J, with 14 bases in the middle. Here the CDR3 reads CASSPSGNLDTGELFF. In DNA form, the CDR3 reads TGTGCCAGCTCACCGTCGGGAAATTTGGACACCGGGGAGCTGTTTTTT.

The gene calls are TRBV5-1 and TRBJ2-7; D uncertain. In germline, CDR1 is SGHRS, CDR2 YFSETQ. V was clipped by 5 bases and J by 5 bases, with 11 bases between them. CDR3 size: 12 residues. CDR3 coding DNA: TGCGCCAGCAGTCAGATACCCAACGAGCAGTACTTC. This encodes CASSQIPNEQYF.